The 23 T cell receptor beta chains below were found in one sample sequenced in a study of blood T cell repertoires in COVID-19. Assay used: immunoSEQ multiplex PCR; TCRdb lists only in-frame clones, some missing. Found here are 250,000 to 300,000 clones, about 86% of them singletons; the top ten hold about 3.2%. The specimen sequenced was peripheral blood. The receptors were sampled from a woman aged 60-75 years with active or convalescent COVID-19.

The rearrangement links TRBV7-9 to TRBJ1-2; no clear D. Germline V CDR1 and CDR2: SEHNR, FQNEAQ (reference sequence). V was cut by 8 bases and J by 3 bases, with 19 bases left in between. The length of the CDR3 is 15 residues. CDR3 sequence reads: CASSFRGGGDYGYTF. As DNA, the CDR3 is TGTGCCAGCTCCTTCCGAGGTGGCGGCGACTATGGCTACACCTTC.

Only a few counts were recorded for this clone. This rearrangement joins TRBV7-6 to TRBJ1-2, with D unresolved. There are 16 residues in the CDR3. Deletions cut 1 base from V and 8 bases from J, with 20 bases between. Germline V CDR1 and CDR2: SGHVS, FNYEAQ. CDR3 nucleotide sequence: TGTGCCAGCAGCTTAGGGAGAGAACGGGGTAAAAGGGGCTACACCTTC. This translates into CASSLGRERGKRGYTF.

CDR3 amino acids: CATRQGTNEKLFF. CDR3 DNA: TGCGCCACCAGACAGGGGACTAATGAAAAACTGTTTTTT. This chain connects TRBV10-1 to TRBJ1-4; 8 nucleotides match TRBD1. CDR1 and CDR2 (germline): WNHNN, SYGVQD (reference sequence). This CDR3 is built from 13 residues. Losses at the gene ends were 10 bases for V and 2 bases for J; bases not matched to a gene: 3.

V gene TRBV27 combines with J gene TRBJ1-2; possibly TRBD1 for D (6 bases). This CDR3 comprises 15 residues. Germline CDR1 and CDR2: MNHEY and SMNVEV (reference sequence). V was cut by 0 bases and J by 3 bases, with 11 bases left in between. The CDR3 nucleotides read TGTGCCAGCAGTTTATCGGGGGCTCGCCACTATGGCTACACCTTC. This codes for CASSLSGARHYGYTF.

The genes are TRBV30 and TRBJ2-2; maybe TRBD1 (6 bases). Germline V CDR1 and CDR2: GTSNPN, SVGIG (reference sequence). V was pared by 3 bases and J by 15 bases, with 17 bases between. This CDR3 has 12 residues. CDR3 residues: CAWSFGTPELFF. CDR3 DNA: TGTGCCTGGAGCTTCGGGACACCTGAGTTGTTTTTT.

V is TRBV15 and J is TRBJ1-6; 8 bases align to TRBD1. CDR1 and CDR2 (germline): LNHNV, YYDKDF (reference sequence). The V and J ends lost 0 bases and 6 bases, in that order; junction bases with no gene match: 4. This CDR3 is 16 amino acids long. In nucleotides, the CDR3 is TGTGCCACCAGCAGAGAATTGACAGGGGCTAATTCACCCCTCCACTTT. It specifies CATSRELTGANSPLHF.

The sample holds a few counts of this clone. The V and J genes are TRBV5-1 and TRBJ1-3, with TRBD1 identical over 11 bases. J gave up 4 bases and V 3 bases, and 9 bases lay outside the gene matches. Germline V gives CDR1 SGHRS, CDR2 YFSETQ. CDR3 size: 17 residues. The DNA of the CDR3 is TGCGCCAGCAGCTGGGGAACCGGGACAGGGGGAGGAAACACCATATATTTT. It specifies CASSWGTGTGGGNTIYF.

V gene TRBV5-6 combines with J gene TRBJ2-1; 8 bases are shared with TRBD2. The germline V gene encodes CDR1 SGHDT and CDR2 YYEEEE. This CDR3 region has 15 residues. The J segment lost 6 bases and the V segment lost 2 bases, leaving 7 bases of the junction unmatched. CDR3 in DNA: TGTGCCAGCAGCTTAATAGCGGGGCTTGCCAATGAGCAGTTCTTC. It yields the protein CASSLIAGLANEQFF. Together with reference TRBV5-6 and TRBJ2-1, the CDR3 gives the full variable domain: DAGVTQSPTHLIKTRGQQVTLRCSPKSGHDTVSWYQQALGQGPQFIFQYYEEEERQRGNFPDRFSGHQFPNYSSELNVNALLLGDSALYLCASSLIAGLANEQFFGPGTRLTVL.

The chain joins TRBV6-5 to TRBJ1-1; D unclear. Germline V gene data show CDR1 as MNHEY and CDR2 as SVGAGI. CDR3 length equals 13 residues. V dropped 2 bases and J dropped 0 bases, with 4 bases sitting between them. Here the CDR3 DNA reads TGTGCCAGCAGTTACAGCGTGAACACTGAAGCTTTCTTT. This encodes CASSYSVNTEAFF.

This clone was seen only a few times. The chain links TRBV19 to TRBJ1-5; the D is unclear. V gave up 5 bases and J gave up 4 bases, with 18 bases separating them. This CDR3 is 16 amino acids long. Germline CDR1 is LNHDA and CDR2 is SQIVND (reference sequence). The CDR3 sequence: CASSYRRVTMNQPQHF. The CDR3 DNA sequence: TGTGCCAGTAGTTATAGGCGGGTCACCATGAATCAGCCCCAGCATTTT.

The genes are TRBV6-5 and TRBJ1-3, with D uncertain. The CDR3 consists of 14 residues. V was pared by 10 bases and J by 8 bases, with 21 bases between. Germline V gene data show CDR1 as MNHEY and CDR2 as SVGAGI. DNA for the CDR3: TGTGCCACAGGAAGAAAGGCGTCGTCGGACACCATATATTTT. As protein: CATGRKASSDTIYF.

This clone was seen only once. The chain joins TRBV29-1 to TRBJ1-1; D is unclear. Germline V lookup: CDR1 SQVTM, CDR2 ANQGSEA. The CDR3 is 10 residues long. The ends were cut back, 6 bases at V and 8 bases at J, with 10 bases in the middle. CDR3 region: CSVGGLEAFF. The CDR3 coding sequence is TGCAGCGTGGGTGGACTCGAAGCTTTCTTT.

V is TRBV7-8 and J is TRBJ1-2; 9 bases align to TRBD1. Trimming removed 5 bases from V and 5 bases from J; junction bases left unmatched: 6. CDR1 is SGHVS and CDR2 is FQNEAQ in the germline V gene. The CDR3 covers 14 residues. CDR3 protein: CASSRQQGAYGYTF. CDR3 in DNA: TGTGCCAGCAGCCGACAACAGGGGGCTTATGGCTACACCTTC.

The genes are TRBV5-4 and TRBJ1-1, with TRBD1 identical over 8 bases. Germline CDR1 SGHNT, CDR2 YYREEE (reference sequence). The CDR3 covers 14 residues. V shed 4 bases and J 5 bases; nucleotides not matched to a gene: 7. For the CDR3, the DNA is TGTGCCAGCAGCAATCAGGGGGCGTTTACTGAAGCTTTCTTT. It translates to CASSNQGAFTEAFF.

The gene calls are TRBV4-3 and TRBJ2-3; D unclear. With 4 bases removed from V and 0 bases from J, the gap between germline ends came to 14 bases. Germline loops: CDR1 LGHNA, CDR2 YSLEER. The CDR3 extends over 16 amino acids. CDR3 sequence (DNA): TGCGCCAGCAGCCCCGTTGGCCATGCTAGCACAGATACGCAGTATTTT. This gives the protein CASSPVGHASTDTQYF.

The rearrangement uses TRBV4-1 and TRBJ1-1, with 8 bases identical to TRBD1. The germline gives CDR1 MGHRA, CDR2 YSYEKL. With V trimmed by 2 bases and J by 6 bases, 11 bases remained unmatched. The CDR3 extends over 16 amino acids. The CDR3 region has the DNA TGCGCCAGCAGCCAAAGGAACCGGGACAGGAGCCCTGAAGCTTTCTTT. Protein: CASSQRNRDRSPEAFF.

The chain carries TRBV9 and TRBJ1-3; tentative D call: TRBD1 (5 bases). Germline lookup yields CDR1 SGDLS and CDR2 YYNGEE. The length of the CDR3 is 15 residues. Between the trimmed V and J ends, which lost 0 bases and 4 bases, there was a span of 11 bases. CDR3 sequence reads: CASSVVGAVGNTIYF. As DNA, the CDR3 is TGTGCCAGCAGCGTAGTAGGGGCGGTCGGAAACACCATATATTTT. The entire variable domain, with the rest obtained from reference TRBV9 and TRBJ1-3, is as follows: DSGVTQTPKHLITATGQRVTLRCSPRSGDLSVYWYQQSLDQGLQFLIQYYNGEERAKGNILERFSAQQFPDLHSELNLSSLELGDSALYFCASSVVGAVGNTIYFGEGSWLTVV.

The CDR3, as DNA: TGCAGCGTTGAGAGGGCTATGGAGTATGAAGCTTTCTTT. Residues: CSVERAMEYEAFF. V and J are TRBV29-1 and TRBJ1-1, with D unresolved. The CDR3 is 13 residues long. Deletions cut 3 bases from V and 7 bases from J, with 15 bases between. Germline CDR1 and CDR2: SQVTM and ANQGSEA.

This chain links TRBV7-6 with TRBJ1-1; the D gene is possibly TRBD1 (6 bases). CDR1 and CDR2 (germline): SGHVS, FNYEAQ. Between the trimmed V and J ends, which lost 4 bases and 1 base, there was a span of 16 bases. The CDR3 is made up of 16 amino acids. The CDR3 here is CASSSLPGTKNTEAFF. DNA of the CDR3: TGTGCCAGCAGCTCCCTCCCCGGGACAAAGAACACTGAAGCTTTCTTT.

The J gene is TRBJ1-1, the V gene TRBV7-8; 9 bases match TRBD1. V trimming: 5 bases; J trimming: 1 base; junction bases outside the gene matches: 17. CDR3 length equals 19 residues. Per germline, CDR1 SGHVS and CDR2 FQNEAQ. CDR3 protein: CASSEITRAQGAKNTEAFF. CDR3 in DNA: TGTGCCAGCAGCGAAATAACCCGGGCACAGGGGGCTAAGAACACTGAAGCTTTCTTT.

This clone was seen a few times. The rearrangement joins TRBV13 to TRBJ2-5; tentatively, D is TRBD1 (5 bases). V dropped 3 bases and J dropped 2 bases, with 10 bases sitting between them. Germline values: CDR1 PRHDT, CDR2 FYEKMQ (reference sequence). This CDR3 is 14 amino acids long. In nucleotides, the CDR3 is TGTGCCAGCAGCTTGGGGCGCGGTCAAGAGACCCAGTACTTC. Translation gives CASSLGRGQETQYF. The full variable domain, with the rest looked up from reference TRBV13 and TRBJ2-5, is AAGVIQSPRHLIKEKRETATLKCYPIPRHDTVYWYQQGPGQDPQFLISFYEKMQSDKGSIPDRFSAQQFSDYHSELNMSSLELGDSALYFCASSLGRGQETQYFGPGTRLLVL.

As for this clone: Given a much more abundant clone one base away, this may be a read error. V is TRBV2 and J is TRBJ1-2, with D possibly matching TRBD1 (6 bases). Between the trimmed V and J ends, which lost 6 bases and 3 bases, there was a span of 11 bases. CDR1 is SNHLY and CDR2 is FYNNEI in the germline V gene. The CDR3 has 13 residues. CDR3 bases: TGTGCCAGCAGAGCAGGGGTGGACTATGGCTACACCTTC. Translating it yields CASRAGVDYGYTF.

This clone showed up just once. This chain connects TRBV4-2 to TRBJ2-3; possible D gene TRBD2, 5 bases. Per germline, CDR1 LGHNA and CDR2 YNFKEQ. Trimming removed 5 bases at V and 5 bases at J, with 14 bases between. The CDR3 totals 14 residues. The DNA of the CDR3 is TGTGCCAGCAGCTCGTCCGGTCGGGAAGATACGCAGTATTTT. Translating gives CASSSSGREDTQYF.